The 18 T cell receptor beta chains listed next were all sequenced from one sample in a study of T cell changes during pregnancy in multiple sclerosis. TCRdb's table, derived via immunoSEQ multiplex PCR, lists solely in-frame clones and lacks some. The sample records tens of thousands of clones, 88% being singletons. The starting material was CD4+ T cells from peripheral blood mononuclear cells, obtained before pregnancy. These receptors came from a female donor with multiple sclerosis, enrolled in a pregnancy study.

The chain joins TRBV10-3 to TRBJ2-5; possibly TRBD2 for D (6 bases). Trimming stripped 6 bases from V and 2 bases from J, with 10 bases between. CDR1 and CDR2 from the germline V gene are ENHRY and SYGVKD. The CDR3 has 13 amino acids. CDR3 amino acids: CAIRPGSQETQYF. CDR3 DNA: TGTGCCATCAGACCCGGGAGTCAAGAGACCCAGTACTTC.

This CDR3 reads CASSPFGMNTEAFF. The CDR3 coding sequence is TGTGCCAGCAGTCCCTTCGGGATGAACACTGAAGCTTTCTTT. This chain links TRBV6-5 with TRBJ1-1; D remains unclear. This CDR3 has 14 amino acids. CDR1 MNHEY and CDR2 SVGAGI come from the germline V gene. V was pared by 5 bases and J by 0 bases, with 10 bases between.

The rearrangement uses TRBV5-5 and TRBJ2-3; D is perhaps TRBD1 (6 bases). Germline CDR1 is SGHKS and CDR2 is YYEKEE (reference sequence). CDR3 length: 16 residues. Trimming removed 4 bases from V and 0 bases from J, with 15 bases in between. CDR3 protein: CASSKDQGLSTDTQYF. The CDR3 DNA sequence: TGTGCCAGCAGCAAGGACCAGGGGCTAAGCACAGATACGCAGTATTTT.

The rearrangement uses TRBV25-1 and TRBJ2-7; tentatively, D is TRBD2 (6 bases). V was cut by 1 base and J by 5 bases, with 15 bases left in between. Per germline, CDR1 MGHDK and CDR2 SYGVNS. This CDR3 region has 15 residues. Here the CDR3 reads CASSEWRVLQNEQYF. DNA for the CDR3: TGTGCCAGCAGTGAATGGAGGGTTTTACAAAACGAGCAGTACTTC.

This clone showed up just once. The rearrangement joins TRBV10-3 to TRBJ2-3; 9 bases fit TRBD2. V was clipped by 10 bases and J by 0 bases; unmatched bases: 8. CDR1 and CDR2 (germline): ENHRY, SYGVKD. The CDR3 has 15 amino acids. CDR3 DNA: TGTGCCACGACAGGGCTAGCGGGGAGCACAGATACGCAGTATTTT. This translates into CATTGLAGSTDTQYF.

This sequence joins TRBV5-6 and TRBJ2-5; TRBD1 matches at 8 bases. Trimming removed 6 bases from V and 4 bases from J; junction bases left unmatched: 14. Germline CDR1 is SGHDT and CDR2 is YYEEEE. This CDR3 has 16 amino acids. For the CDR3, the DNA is TGTGCCAGCATTACCTGGACAGGGAGCCTGGGAGAGACCCAGTACTTC. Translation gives CASITWTGSLGETQYF.

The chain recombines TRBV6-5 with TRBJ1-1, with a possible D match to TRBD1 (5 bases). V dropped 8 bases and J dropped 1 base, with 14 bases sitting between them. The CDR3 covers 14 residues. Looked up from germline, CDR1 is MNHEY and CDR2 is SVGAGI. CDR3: CASGRGGSNTEAFF. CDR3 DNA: TGTGCCAGCGGTCGGGGGGGATCGAACACTGAAGCTTTCTTT.

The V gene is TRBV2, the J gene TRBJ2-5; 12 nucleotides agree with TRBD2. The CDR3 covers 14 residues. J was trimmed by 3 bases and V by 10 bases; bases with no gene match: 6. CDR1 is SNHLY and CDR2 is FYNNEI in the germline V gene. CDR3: CAMLTSGSEETQYF. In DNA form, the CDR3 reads TGTGCCATGCTGACTAGCGGGAGCGAAGAGACCCAGTACTTC.

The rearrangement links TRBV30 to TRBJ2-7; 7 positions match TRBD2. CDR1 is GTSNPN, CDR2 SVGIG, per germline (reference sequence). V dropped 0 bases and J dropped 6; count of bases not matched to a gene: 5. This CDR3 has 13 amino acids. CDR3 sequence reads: CAWSVRDYGEQYF. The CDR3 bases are TGTGCCTGGAGTGTACGGGACTACGGCGAGCAGTACTTC.

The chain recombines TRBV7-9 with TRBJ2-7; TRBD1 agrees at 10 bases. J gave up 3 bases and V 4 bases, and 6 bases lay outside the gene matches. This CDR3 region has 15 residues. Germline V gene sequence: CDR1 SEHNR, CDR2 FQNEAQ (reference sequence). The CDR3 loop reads CASSSWRDRGYEQYF. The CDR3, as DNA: TGTGCCAGCAGCTCCTGGAGGGACAGGGGCTACGAGCAGTACTTC.

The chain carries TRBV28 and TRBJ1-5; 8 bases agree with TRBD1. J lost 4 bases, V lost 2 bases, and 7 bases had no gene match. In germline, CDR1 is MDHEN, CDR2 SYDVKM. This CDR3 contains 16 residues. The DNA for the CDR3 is TGTGCCAGCAGTTTAGGACAGGGATGGGGAAATCAGCCCCAGCATTTT. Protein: CASSLGQGWGNQPQHF.

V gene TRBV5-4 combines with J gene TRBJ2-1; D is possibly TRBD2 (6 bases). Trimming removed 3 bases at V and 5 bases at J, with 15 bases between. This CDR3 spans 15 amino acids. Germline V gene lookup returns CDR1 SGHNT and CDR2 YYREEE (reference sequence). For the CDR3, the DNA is TGTGCCAGCAGCTCTACCGGGACTGGCAACAATGAGCAGTTCTTC. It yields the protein CASSSTGTGNNEQFF.

Here the CDR3 reads CAWRTAKEPQHF. In nucleotides, the CDR3 is TGTGCCTGGAGGACAGCTAAGGAGCCCCAGCATTTT. This chain connects TRBV30 to TRBJ1-5; D is possibly TRBD1 (5 bases). This CDR3 is built from 12 residues. Germline V gene lookup returns CDR1 GTSNPN and CDR2 SVGIG (reference sequence). V gave up 3 bases and J gave up 8 bases, with 11 bases separating them.

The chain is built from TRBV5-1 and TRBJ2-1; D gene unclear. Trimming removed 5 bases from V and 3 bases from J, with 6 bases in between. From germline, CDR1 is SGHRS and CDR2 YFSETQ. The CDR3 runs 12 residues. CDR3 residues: CASRPDYNEQFF. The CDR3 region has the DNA TGCGCCAGCAGACCAGACTACAATGAGCAGTTCTTC.

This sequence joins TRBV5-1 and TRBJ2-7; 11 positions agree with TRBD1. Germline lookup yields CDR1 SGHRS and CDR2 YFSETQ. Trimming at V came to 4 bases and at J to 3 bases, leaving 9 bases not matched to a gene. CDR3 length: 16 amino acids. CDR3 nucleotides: TGCGCCAGCAGCGGGAAAGGCGGGACAGGGGGCTACGAGCAGTACTTC. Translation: CASSGKGGTGGYEQYF.

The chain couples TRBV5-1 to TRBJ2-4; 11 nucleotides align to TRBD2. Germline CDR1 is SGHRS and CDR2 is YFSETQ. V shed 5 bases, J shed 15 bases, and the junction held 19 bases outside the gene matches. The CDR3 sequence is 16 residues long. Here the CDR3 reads CASSFGLAGGIGNLYF. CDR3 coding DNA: TGCGCCAGCAGTTTCGGTCTAGCGGGAGGTATAGGAAATCTGTACTTC.

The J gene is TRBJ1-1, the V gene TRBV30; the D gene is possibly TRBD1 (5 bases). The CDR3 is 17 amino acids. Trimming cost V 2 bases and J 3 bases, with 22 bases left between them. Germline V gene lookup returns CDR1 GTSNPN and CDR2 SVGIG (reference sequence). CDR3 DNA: TGTGCCTGGAGTATCTATAGTATCGGGGGTTCGGACACTGAAGCTTTCTTT. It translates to CAWSIYSIGGSDTEAFF.

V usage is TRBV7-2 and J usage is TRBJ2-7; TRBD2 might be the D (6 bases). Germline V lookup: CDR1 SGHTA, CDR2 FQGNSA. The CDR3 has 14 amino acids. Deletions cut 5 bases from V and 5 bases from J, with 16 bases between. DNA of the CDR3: TGTGCCAGCAGCCCGGCCTCCAGGGAGGACGAGCAGTACTTC. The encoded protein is CASSPASREDEQYF.